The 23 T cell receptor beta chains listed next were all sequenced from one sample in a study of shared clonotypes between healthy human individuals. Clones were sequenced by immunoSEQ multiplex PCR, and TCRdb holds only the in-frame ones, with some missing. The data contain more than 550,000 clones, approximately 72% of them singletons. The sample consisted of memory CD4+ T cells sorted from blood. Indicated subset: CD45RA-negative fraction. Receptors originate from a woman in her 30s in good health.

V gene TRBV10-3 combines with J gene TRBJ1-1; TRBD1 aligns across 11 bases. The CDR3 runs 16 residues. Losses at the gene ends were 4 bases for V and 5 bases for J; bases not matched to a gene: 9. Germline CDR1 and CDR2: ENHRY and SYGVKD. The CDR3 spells CAISGLDRGLGTEAFF. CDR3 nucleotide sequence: TGTGCCATCAGTGGTCTGGACAGGGGGCTCGGTACTGAAGCTTTCTTT.

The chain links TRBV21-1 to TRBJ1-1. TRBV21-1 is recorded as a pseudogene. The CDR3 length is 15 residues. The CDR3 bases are TGTGCCAGCAGCAAAGATGGCGGCAGACCGCTTGAAGCTTTCTTT. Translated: CASSKDGGRPLEAFF.

CDR3 loop: CASSWDRAGYTF. As DNA, the CDR3 is TGTGCCAGCAGCTGGGACAGGGCTGGCTACACCTTC. The chain employs TRBV28 and TRBJ1-2, with 9 bases aligning to TRBD1. This CDR3 is 12 amino acids long. Germline V lookup: CDR1 MDHEN, CDR2 SYDVKM. Trimming cost V 6 bases and J 7 bases; bases outside gene matches: 3.

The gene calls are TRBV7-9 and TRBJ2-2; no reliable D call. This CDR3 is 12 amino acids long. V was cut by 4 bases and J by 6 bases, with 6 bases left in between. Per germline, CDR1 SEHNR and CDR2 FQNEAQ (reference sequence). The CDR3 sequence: CASSSVPGELFF. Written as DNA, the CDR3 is TGTGCCAGCAGCTCAGTCCCCGGGGAGCTGTTTTTT.

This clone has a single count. The DNA for the CDR3 is TGCGCCAGCACCTTCAGTCACGGCACGAACACTGAAGCTTTCTTT. This codes for CASTFSHGTNTEAFF. J is TRBJ1-1 and V is TRBV5-1; D gene unclear. Deletions cut 6 bases from V and 1 base from J, with 16 bases between. In germline, CDR1 is SGHRS, CDR2 YFSETQ. The CDR3 covers 15 residues.

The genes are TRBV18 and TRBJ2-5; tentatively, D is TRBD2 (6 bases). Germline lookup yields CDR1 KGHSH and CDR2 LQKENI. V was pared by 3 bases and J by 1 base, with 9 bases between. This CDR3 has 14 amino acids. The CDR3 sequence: CASSPRDFQETQYF. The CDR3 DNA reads TGTGCCAGCTCACCCAGGGACTTCCAAGAGACCCAGTACTTC.

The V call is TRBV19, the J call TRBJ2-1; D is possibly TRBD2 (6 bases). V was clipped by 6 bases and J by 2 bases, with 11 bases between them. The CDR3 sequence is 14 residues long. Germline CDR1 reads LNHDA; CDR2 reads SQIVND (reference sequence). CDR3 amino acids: CASRNSGPYNEQFF. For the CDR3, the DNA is TGTGCCAGTAGGAATAGCGGTCCCTACAATGAGCAGTTCTTC.

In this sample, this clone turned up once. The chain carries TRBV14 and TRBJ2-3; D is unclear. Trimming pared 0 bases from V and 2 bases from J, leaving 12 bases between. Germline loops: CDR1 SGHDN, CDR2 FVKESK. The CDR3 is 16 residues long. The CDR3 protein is CASSQDFRQDTDTQYF. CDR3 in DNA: TGTGCCAGCAGCCAAGATTTTCGACAAGACACAGATACGCAGTATTTT.

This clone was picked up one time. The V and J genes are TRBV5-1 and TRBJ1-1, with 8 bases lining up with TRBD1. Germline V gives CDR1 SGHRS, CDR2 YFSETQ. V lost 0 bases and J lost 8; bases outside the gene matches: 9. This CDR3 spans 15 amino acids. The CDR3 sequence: CASSLADRAGSEAFF. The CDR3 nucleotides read TGCGCCAGCAGCTTGGCGGACAGGGCCGGGTCAGAAGCTTTCTTT.

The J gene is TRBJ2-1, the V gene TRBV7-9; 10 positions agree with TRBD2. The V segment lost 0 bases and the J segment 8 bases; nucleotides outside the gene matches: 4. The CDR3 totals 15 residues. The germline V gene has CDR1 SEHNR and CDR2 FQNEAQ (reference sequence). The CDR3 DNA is TGTGCCAGCAGCTTAGCACTAGCGGGATCGGATGAGCAGTTCTTC. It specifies CASSLALAGSDEQFF.

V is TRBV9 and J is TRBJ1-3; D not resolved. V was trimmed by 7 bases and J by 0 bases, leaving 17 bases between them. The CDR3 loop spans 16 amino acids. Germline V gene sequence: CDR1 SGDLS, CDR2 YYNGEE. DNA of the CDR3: TGTGCCAGCTCACCCCAGACGGATAGCTCTGGAAACACCATATATTTT. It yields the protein CASSPQTDSSGNTIYF.

The CDR3 sequence: CASSSLAGRGDTQYF. As DNA, the CDR3 is TGTGCCAGCAGTTCTCTAGCGGGACGGGGCGATACGCAGTATTTT. This rearrangement joins TRBV28 to TRBJ2-3, with 9 bases that match TRBD2. Germline V gives CDR1 MDHEN, CDR2 SYDVKM. The V gene end was trimmed by 4 bases and the J gene end by 6 bases; junction bases not matched to a gene: 8. The CDR3 is 15 amino acids.

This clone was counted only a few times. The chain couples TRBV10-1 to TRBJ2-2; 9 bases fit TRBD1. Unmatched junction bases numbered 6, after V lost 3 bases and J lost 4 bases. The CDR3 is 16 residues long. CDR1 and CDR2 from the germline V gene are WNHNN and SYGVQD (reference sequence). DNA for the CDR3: TGCGCCAGCAGTGAATCCGGGACAGGGACCACCGGGGAGCTGTTTTTT. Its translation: CASSESGTGTTGELFF.

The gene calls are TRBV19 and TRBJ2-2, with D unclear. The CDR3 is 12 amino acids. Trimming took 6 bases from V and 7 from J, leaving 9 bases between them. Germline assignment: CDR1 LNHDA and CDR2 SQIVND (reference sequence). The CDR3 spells CASRLYNGELFF. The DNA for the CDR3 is TGTGCCAGTAGGCTATATAACGGGGAGCTGTTTTTT.

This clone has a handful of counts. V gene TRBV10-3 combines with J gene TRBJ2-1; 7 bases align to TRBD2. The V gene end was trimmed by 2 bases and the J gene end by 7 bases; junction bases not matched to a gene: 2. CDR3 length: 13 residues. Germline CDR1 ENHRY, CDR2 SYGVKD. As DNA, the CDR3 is TGTGCCATCAGTGAGATGGGAGGGAATGAGCAGTTCTTC. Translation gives CAISEMGGNEQFF.

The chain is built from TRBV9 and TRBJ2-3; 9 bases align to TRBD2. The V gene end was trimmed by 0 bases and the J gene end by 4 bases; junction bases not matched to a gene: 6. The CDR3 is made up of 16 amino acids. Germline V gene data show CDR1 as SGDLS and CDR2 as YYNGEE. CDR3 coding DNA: TGTGCCAGCAGCGTAGGTTCTAGCGGGAAGGCAGATACGCAGTATTTT. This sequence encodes CASSVGSSGKADTQYF.

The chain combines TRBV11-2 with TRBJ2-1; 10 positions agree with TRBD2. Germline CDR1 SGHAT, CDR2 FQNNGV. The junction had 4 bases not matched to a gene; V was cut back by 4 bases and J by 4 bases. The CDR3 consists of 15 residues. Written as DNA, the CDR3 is TGTGCCAGCAGCTCATTAGCGGGAGGATACAATGAGCAGTTCTTC. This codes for CASSSLAGGYNEQFF. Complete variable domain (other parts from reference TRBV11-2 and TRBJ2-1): EAGVAQSPRYKIIEKRQSVAFWCNPISGHATLYWYQQILGQGPKLLIQFQNNGVVDDSQLPKDRFSAERLKGVDSTLKIQPAKLEDSAVYLCASSSLAGGYNEQFFGPGTRLTVL.

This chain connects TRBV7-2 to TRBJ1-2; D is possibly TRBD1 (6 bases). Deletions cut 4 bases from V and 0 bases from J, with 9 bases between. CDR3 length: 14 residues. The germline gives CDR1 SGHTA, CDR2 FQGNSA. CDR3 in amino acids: CASSYRTANYGYTF. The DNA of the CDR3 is TGTGCCAGCAGCTACCGGACAGCTAACTATGGCTACACCTTC.

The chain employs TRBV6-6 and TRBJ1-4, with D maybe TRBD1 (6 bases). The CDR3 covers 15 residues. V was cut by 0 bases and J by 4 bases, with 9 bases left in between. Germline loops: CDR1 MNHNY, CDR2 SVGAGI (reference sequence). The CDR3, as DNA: TGTGCCAGCAGTTACTCTGGGGGGCTTAATGAAAAACTGTTTTTT. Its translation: CASSYSGGLNEKLFF.

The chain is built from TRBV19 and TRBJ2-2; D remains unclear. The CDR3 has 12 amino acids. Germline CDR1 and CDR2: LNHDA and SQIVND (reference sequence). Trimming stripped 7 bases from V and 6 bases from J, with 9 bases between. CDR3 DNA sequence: TGTGCCAGTATCTCGTTCCCCGGGGAGCTGTTTTTT. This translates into CASISFPGELFF. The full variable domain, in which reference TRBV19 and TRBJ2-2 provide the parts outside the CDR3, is DGGITQSPKYLFRKEGQNVTLSCEQNLNHDAMYWYRQDPGQGLRLIYYSQIVNDFQKGDIAEGYSVSREKKESFPLTVTSAQKNPTAFYLCASISFPGELFFGEGSRLTVL.

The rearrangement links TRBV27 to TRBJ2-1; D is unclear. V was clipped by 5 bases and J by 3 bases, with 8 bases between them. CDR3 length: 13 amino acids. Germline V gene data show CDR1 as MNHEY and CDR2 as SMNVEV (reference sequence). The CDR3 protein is CASSPDHYNEQFF. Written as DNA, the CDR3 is TGTGCCAGCAGTCCTGACCACTACAATGAGCAGTTCTTC.

CDR3 bases: TGTGCCAGCACCCTCGCGGGTAGGGTCTACACCTTC. Its translation: CASTLAGRVYTF. The rearrangement links TRBV7-9 to TRBJ1-2, with unresolved D. Looked up from germline, CDR1 is SEHNR and CDR2 is FQNEAQ (reference sequence). Trimming pared 7 bases from V and 10 bases from J, leaving 16 bases between. The CDR3 is made up of 12 amino acids.

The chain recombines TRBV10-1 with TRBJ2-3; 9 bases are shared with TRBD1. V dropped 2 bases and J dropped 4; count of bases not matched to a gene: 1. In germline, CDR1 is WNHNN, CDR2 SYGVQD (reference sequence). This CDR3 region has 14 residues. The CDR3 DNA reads TGCGCCAGCAGTGAGGGACAGGGGCCAGATACGCAGTATTTT. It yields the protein CASSEGQGPDTQYF.